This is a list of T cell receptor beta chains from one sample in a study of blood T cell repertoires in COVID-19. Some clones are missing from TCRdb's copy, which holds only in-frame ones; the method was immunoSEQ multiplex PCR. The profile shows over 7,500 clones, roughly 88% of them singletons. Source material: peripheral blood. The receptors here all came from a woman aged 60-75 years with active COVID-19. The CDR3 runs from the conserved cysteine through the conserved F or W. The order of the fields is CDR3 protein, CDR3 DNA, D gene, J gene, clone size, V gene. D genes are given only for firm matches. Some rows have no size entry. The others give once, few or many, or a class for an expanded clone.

CDR3 protein: CASGWWGRHEATNEKLFF
CDR3 DNA: TGTGCCAGTGGGTGGTGGGGGCGTCATGAAGCAACTAATGAAAAACTGTTTTTT
D gene: .
J gene: TRBJ1-4
clone size: .
V gene: TRBV21-1

CDR3 protein: CSAPGTGGAFF
CDR3 DNA: TGCAGTGCCCCCGGGACAGGGGGAGCTTTCTTT
D gene: TRBD1
J gene: TRBJ1-1
clone size: .
V gene: TRBV20-1

CDR3 protein: CASSQDFGLAGLTDTQYF
CDR3 DNA: TGTGCCAGCAGCCAAGATTTCGGACTAGCGGGACTCACAGATACGCAGTATTTT
D gene: TRBD2
J gene: TRBJ2-3
clone size: .
V gene: TRBV14

CDR3 protein: CASSEDGQGWTEAFF
CDR3 DNA: TGTGCCAGCAGTGAAGATGGGCAGGGGTGGACTGAAGCTTTCTTT
D gene: .
J gene: TRBJ1-1
clone size: .
V gene: TRBV2

CDR3 protein: CASSLTSGGPNTGELFF
CDR3 DNA: TGTGCCAGCAGCTTAACTAGCGGGGGACCTAACACCGGGGAGCTGTTTTTT
D gene: TRBD2
J gene: TRBJ2-2
clone size: once
V gene: TRBV7-6

CDR3 protein: CASKGGRGNQETQYF
CDR3 DNA: TGTGCCAGTAAAGGGGGCAGGGGCAACCAAGAGACCCAGTACTTC
D gene: TRBD1
J gene: TRBJ2-5
clone size: .
V gene: TRBV19

CDR3 protein: CASGGWTGINQPQHF
CDR3 DNA: TGTGCCAGTGGGGGGTGGACAGGGATTAATCAGCCCCAGCATTTT
D gene: TRBD1
J gene: TRBJ1-5
clone size: .
V gene: TRBV19

CDR3 protein: CAWSVAVVGSYEQYF
CDR3 DNA: TGTGCCTGGAGTGTAGCCGTTGTTGGCTCCTACGAGCAGTACTTC
D gene: .
J gene: TRBJ2-7
clone size: .
V gene: TRBV30

CDR3 protein: CASSQTGVNIQYF
CDR3 DNA: TGTGCCAGCAGTCAGACAGGGGTAAACATTCAGTACTTC
D gene: TRBD1
J gene: TRBJ2-4
clone size: .
V gene: TRBV6-2/TRBV6-3

CDR3 protein: CASSLAGDYGYTF
CDR3 DNA: TGTGCCAGCAGCTTGGCAGGGGACTATGGCTACACCTTC
D gene: .
J gene: TRBJ1-2
clone size: .
V gene: TRBV7-9

CDR3 protein: CASSTGGGNTEAFF
CDR3 DNA: TGCGCCAGCAGCACGGGCGGGGGGAACACTGAAGCTTTCTTT
D gene: .
J gene: TRBJ1-1
clone size: .
V gene: TRBV5-1

CDR3 protein: CASSARGAGTQYF
CDR3 DNA: TGTGCCAGCAGTGCCCGCGGGGCTGGTACGCAGTATTTT
D gene: .
J gene: TRBJ2-3
clone size: .
V gene: TRBV28

CDR3 protein: CASSVLLGGGGYTF
CDR3 DNA: TGTGCCAGCAGCGTACTACTCGGGGGGGGTGGCTACACCTTC
D gene: .
J gene: TRBJ1-2
clone size: .
V gene: TRBV9

CDR3 protein: CASSLQLPSYSGGYTF
CDR3 DNA: TGTGCCAGTAGTCTTCAACTCCCCTCCTATTCAGGCGGCTACACCTTC
D gene: .
J gene: TRBJ1-2
clone size: .
V gene: TRBV19

CDR3 protein: CASKGSPSTDTQYF
CDR3 DNA: TGTGCCAGTAAGGGGTCCCCTAGCACAGATACGCAGTATTTT
D gene: .
J gene: TRBJ2-3
clone size: .
V gene: TRBV19

CDR3 protein: CASSSQGRVGQETQYF
CDR3 DNA: TGTGCCAGCAGTTCACAGGGTCGGGTGGGCCAAGAGACCCAGTACTTC
D gene: .
J gene: TRBJ2-5
clone size: .
V gene: TRBV27

CDR3 protein: CASSYRGQHSGYTF
CDR3 DNA: TGTGCCAGCAGTTACCGCGGACAGCATTCGGGCTACACCTTC
D gene: .
J gene: TRBJ1-2
clone size: .
V gene: TRBV6-2/TRBV6-3

CDR3 protein: CASSRTGPNTGELFF
CDR3 DNA: TGTGCCAGCAGTAGGACAGGCCCCAACACCGGGGAGCTGTTTTTT
D gene: TRBD1
J gene: TRBJ2-2
clone size: .
V gene: TRBV7-6

CDR3 protein: CASSPLTGTGNSPLHF
CDR3 DNA: TGTGCCAGCTCACCACTCACCGGGACAGGGAATTCACCCCTCCACTTT
D gene: TRBD1
J gene: TRBJ1-6
clone size: .
V gene: TRBV18

CDR3 protein: CASSHEELPSNQPQHF
CDR3 DNA: TGTGCCAGCAGCCATGAGGAGCTCCCCTCCAATCAGCCCCAGCATTTT
D gene: .
J gene: TRBJ1-5
clone size: .
V gene: TRBV4-2

CDR3 protein: CASGTSGGDNEQFF
CDR3 DNA: TGCGCCAGCGGGACTAGCGGGGGGGACAATGAGCAGTTCTTC
D gene: TRBD2
J gene: TRBJ2-1
clone size: .
V gene: TRBV10-2

CDR3 protein: CASSLLQPPGGGYTF
CDR3 DNA: TGTGCCAGCAGCTTGCTACAGCCGCCGGGGGGAGGCTACACCTTC
D gene: .
J gene: TRBJ1-2
clone size: .
V gene: TRBV5-4

CDR3 protein: CASSGGTGFFF
CDR3 DNA: TGTGCCAGCAGTGGTGGGACAGGGTTTTTCTTC
D gene: TRBD1
J gene: TRBJ2-7
clone size: .
V gene: TRBV25-1

CDR3 protein: CASSPDRASPLHF
CDR3 DNA: TGTGCCAGCAGCCCGGACAGGGCTTCACCCCTCCACTTT
D gene: TRBD1
J gene: TRBJ1-6
clone size: .
V gene: TRBV27

CDR3 protein: CASSQGTGYVNTEAFF
CDR3 DNA: TGCGCCAGCAGCCAAGGGACAGGGTATGTGAACACTGAAGCTTTCTTT
D gene: TRBD1
J gene: TRBJ1-1
clone size: .
V gene: TRBV4-3

CDR3 protein: CATSGGQRNTEAFF
CDR3 DNA: TGTGCCACCAGTGGCGGACAGAGGAACACTGAAGCTTTCTTT
D gene: .
J gene: TRBJ1-1
clone size: .
V gene: TRBV24-1

CDR3 protein: CASSQNQGGTYEQYF
CDR3 DNA: TGCGCCAGCAGCCAAAATCAGGGTGGAACCTACGAGCAGTACTTC
D gene: .
J gene: TRBJ2-7
clone size: .
V gene: TRBV4-3

CDR3 protein: CASSRGQLSNQPQHF
CDR3 DNA: TGTGCCAGCAGCCGCGGACAGCTAAGCAATCAGCCCCAGCATTTT
D gene: .
J gene: TRBJ1-5
clone size: .
V gene: TRBV6-6

CDR3 protein: CASGPSGANVLTF
CDR3 DNA: TGTGCCAGCGGGCCCTCTGGGGCCAACGTCCTGACTTTC
D gene: .
J gene: TRBJ2-6
clone size: .
V gene: TRBV9

CDR3 protein: CARGRGAGPYNEQFF
CDR3 DNA: TGTGCCAGAGGACGGGGAGCGGGGCCCTACAATGAGCAGTTCTTC
D gene: TRBD2
J gene: TRBJ2-1
clone size: .
V gene: TRBV2

CDR3 protein: CASRIAGVKGRNEQFF
CDR3 DNA: TGTGCCAGCAGGATAGCGGGGGTTAAGGGGAGAAATGAGCAGTTCTTC
D gene: TRBD2
J gene: TRBJ2-1
clone size: .
V gene: TRBV7-2

CDR3 protein: CASSLLGDSDF
CDR3 DNA: TGTGCCAGCAGCTTACTCGGGGACAGCGACTTC
D gene: TRBD1
J gene: TRBJ2-7
clone size: .
V gene: TRBV7-9

CDR3 protein: CAISGGAQMTTEQFF
CDR3 DNA: TGTGCCATCAGCGGAGGGGCCCAAATGACCACTGAGCAGTTCTTC
D gene: .
J gene: TRBJ2-1
clone size: .
V gene: TRBV10-3

CDR3 protein: CASKELSVPTGELFF
CDR3 DNA: TGTGCCAGCAAGGAGCTGTCGGTTCCCACCGGGGAGCTGTTTTTT
D gene: .
J gene: TRBJ2-2
clone size: .
V gene: TRBV6-5

CDR3 protein: CASSPSTIGANVLTF
CDR3 DNA: TGTGCCAGCAGTCCCTCCACTATAGGGGCCAACGTCCTGACTTTC
D gene: .
J gene: TRBJ2-6
clone size: .
V gene: TRBV28

CDR3 protein: CASSPLDRGWYGYTF
CDR3 DNA: TGTGCCAGCAGTCCACTCGACAGGGGTTGGTATGGCTACACCTTC
D gene: TRBD1
J gene: TRBJ1-2
clone size: few
V gene: TRBV27

CDR3 protein: CASSSSGGALADTQYF
CDR3 DNA: TGTGCCAGCAGCTCTAGCGGGGGGGCGCTGGCAGATACGCAGTATTTT
D gene: TRBD2
J gene: TRBJ2-3
clone size: .
V gene: TRBV13

CDR3 protein: CASSLESDYGYTF
CDR3 DNA: TGCGCCAGCAGCTTGGAGTCGGACTATGGCTACACCTTC
D gene: .
J gene: TRBJ1-2
clone size: .
V gene: TRBV5-1

CDR3 protein: CASSQGQQGTPLHF
CDR3 DNA: TGTGCCAGCAGCCAAGGTCAACAGGGTACACCCCTCCACTTT
D gene: .
J gene: TRBJ1-6
clone size: .
V gene: TRBV3-1/TRBV3-2

CDR3 protein: CSAPGLGEQYF
CDR3 DNA: TGCAGTGCGCCGGGACTCGGCGAGCAGTACTTC
D gene: .
J gene: TRBJ2-7
clone size: .
V gene: TRBV20-1

CDR3 protein: CATSDFGEGGRETQYF
CDR3 DNA: TGTGCCACCAGTGATTTTGGGGAGGGGGGGAGAGAGACCCAGTACTTC
D gene: .
J gene: TRBJ2-5
clone size: .
V gene: TRBV24-1

CDR3 protein: CASSPVYRTDTQYF
CDR3 DNA: TGCGCCAGCAGCCCCGTTTACCGGACAGATACGCAGTATTTT
D gene: .
J gene: TRBJ2-3
clone size: once
V gene: TRBV5-1

CDR3 protein: CASSDGGGTDTQYF
CDR3 DNA: TGTGCCAGCAGTGATGGCGGGGGCACAGATACGCAGTATTTT
D gene: .
J gene: TRBJ2-3
clone size: .
V gene: TRBV6-4